This is a list of T cell receptor beta chains from one sample in a study of regulatory T cells in long-lasting Graves disease. TCRdb re-called the multiplex PCR reads with MiXCR, one entry per CDR3 protein. The sample has 300,000 to 400,000 distinct CDR3 sequences, 18% seen once. This specimen was peripheral blood mononuclear cells (PBMCs), taken at new diagnosis, from a patient treated with antithyroid drugs. The receptors here all came from a female donor with Graves disease. CDR3s include the opening cysteine and the closing phenylalanine or tryptophan.

v_gene	CDR3aa
TRBV6-5	CASSYSEDDAQHF
TRBV19	CASSTKAGGTGELFF
TRBV19	CGTNTDYGYTF
TRBV6-1	CASKKIAGPGELFF
TRBV29-1	CSVATSGRLDEQFF
TRBV6-1	CASSPLKRSLHF
TRBV28	CASSLLPFARNDPQTGTWRPQHF
TRBV27	CASSSPGLMAFF
TRBV6-1	CASSPGLRVYNEQFF
TRBV11-2	CASSLARYEQFF
TRBV28	CASSQTAKRGLNAEAFF
TRBV18	CASSPPQGRETQYF
TRBV6-1	CASSERPGLTNEKLFF
TRBV6-1	CASSDGTGGSYEQYF
TRBV6-5	CASSYSETSGSNEQFF
TRBV6-1	CASSALWGRNTGELFF
TRBV20-1	CSARDVAGTYNEQFF
TRBV20-1	CSARPLGGAGNQPQHF
TRBV6-2/TRBV6-3	CASSETSIPYEQYF
TRBV6-6	CASSYSTAGLNTEAFF
TRBV12-3/TRBV12-4	CASSRDSPKETQYF
TRBV9	CASSLTGPQETQYF
TRBV29-1	CSVVGEWKTNYGYTF
TRBV5-4	CANSLEGTRYGYTF
TRBV12-3/TRBV12-4	CASSPTRAPGELFF
TRBV30	CAWSVRGLETQYF
TRBV27	CASRNSAGRSYNEQFF
TRBV12-3/TRBV12-4	CASSLFESNEKLFF
TRBV29-1	CSVEGGLNYGYTF
TRBV18	CASSPRLAGHGTDTQYF
TRBV24-1	CATNPGQGRQNSYNEQFF
TRBV20-1	CSAIPLAGGPETQYF
TRBV5-1	CASSPPRVGSTDTQYF
TRBV3-1	CASGEDWKTGELFF
TRBV28	CASSVAGGRNNEQFF
TRBV12-3/TRBV12-4	CASSFRDIEETQYF
TRBV5-1	CASSLEGQGIYEQYF
TRBV2	CASRDTNEKLFF
TRBV24-1	CATSDGRGHEQYF
TRBV12-3/TRBV12-4	CASSLPGYYGYTF
TRBV28	CASSLGTASRKLFF
TRBV19	CASTYRETSGIYNEQFF
TRBV28	CASSSQTGRPTGELFF
TRBV20-1	CSARDLGRETQYF
TRBV2	CASMDTSQRGGYTF
TRBV5-1	CASSSTVQPSTDTQYF
TRBV7-2	CASRLDGGSNNSPLHF
TRBV6-1	CASTPVLSSYNEQFF
TRBV6-1	CASPEWTDEKLFF
TRBV3-1	CASSPLSQVGTGELFF
TRBV19	CASSRNPTFPYEQYF